The 31 T cell receptor beta chains below come from one sample, sequenced in a study of PD-L1 blockade in urothelial cancer. Method: immunoSEQ multiplex PCR; TCRdb's copy keeps in-frame clones and lacks some. The sample contains about 57,000 clones, just over 85% of which appear only once. Sequenced here: PBMCs, sampled around atezolizumab (anti-PD-L1) treatment. Source of these receptors: a man aged 50 to 60 with urothelial cancer.

The V gene is TRBV18, the J gene TRBJ1-1; D is perhaps TRBD1 (6 bases). CDR3 length equals 13 residues. V lost 3 bases, J lost 5 bases, and 10 bases lay in between. CDR1 is KGHSH and CDR2 is LQKENI in the germline V gene. CDR3 DNA sequence: TGTGCCAGCTCACCGGGGGCCAGGACTGAAGCTTTCTTT. Translating gives CASSPGARTEAFF. The full variable domain, completed using reference TRBV18 and TRBJ1-1, is NAGVMQNPRHLVRRRGQEARLRCSPMKGHSHVYWYRQLPEEGLKFMVYLQKENIIDESGMPKERFSAEFPKEGPSILRIQQVVRGDSAAYFCASSPGARTEAFFGQGTRLTVV.

The chain is built from TRBV5-4 and TRBJ2-7; 7 positions agree with TRBD1. This CDR3 contains 15 residues. CDR1 is SGHNT and CDR2 is YYREEE in the germline V gene (reference sequence). V gave up 3 bases and J gave up 2 bases; unmatched junction bases: 8. The CDR3 sequence is CASSSGGQATYEQYF. The CDR3 nucleotides are TGTGCCAGCAGCTCGGGCGGACAGGCCACCTACGAGCAGTACTTC.

V is TRBV6-5 and J is TRBJ1-5; D not resolved. V was clipped by 6 bases and J by 4 bases, with 16 bases between them. The length of the CDR3 is 15 residues. Germline CDR1 MNHEY, CDR2 SVGAGI. The CDR3 loop is CASSPRGRGNQPQHF. DNA for the CDR3: TGTGCCAGCAGCCCTCGAGGACGGGGAAATCAGCCCCAGCATTTT.

The chain has TRBV13 and TRBJ2-1, with 12 bases matching TRBD2. The germline gives CDR1 PRHDT, CDR2 FYEKMQ (reference sequence). V dropped 3 bases and J dropped 8; count of bases not matched to a gene: 8. This CDR3 spans 16 amino acids. The CDR3, as DNA: TGTGCCAGCAGCTTTCGACTAGCGGGAGATGGTGATGAGCAGTTCTTC. Translated: CASSFRLAGDGDEQFF.

The chain couples TRBV27 to TRBJ2-3; D not resolved. CDR3 length equals 13 residues. Germline-derived CDR1 and CDR2 are MNHEY and SMNVEV (reference sequence). V lost 3 bases and J 2 bases, leaving 6 bases between the germline ends. The CDR3 DNA follows: TGTGCCAGCAGTTTCCTAACCACAGATACGCAGTATTTT. Amino acids: CASSFLTTDTQYF.

This clone showed up just once. The gene calls are TRBV5-1 and TRBJ1-1; D is possibly TRBD1 (6 bases). V lost 5 bases, J lost 7 bases, and 15 bases lay in between. Germline V gene data show CDR1 as SGHRS and CDR2 as YFSETQ. The CDR3 totals 13 residues. CDR3 DNA: TGCGCCAGCAGTGAGCACAGGGAAGGTGAAGCTTTCTTT. Amino acids: CASSEHREGEAFF.

Only a few counts were recorded for this clone. The rearrangement uses TRBV11-2 and TRBJ2-7; D possibly corresponds to TRBD1 (6 bases). V was clipped by 0 bases and J by 12 bases, with 12 bases between them. The CDR3 has 12 residues. Germline V lookup: CDR1 SGHAT, CDR2 FQNNGV. Written as DNA, the CDR3 is TGTGCCAGCAGCTTAGATCGGGACACAAGGTACTTC. Encoded protein: CASSLDRDTRYF.

The chain recombines TRBV6-1 with TRBJ1-5; TRBD1 agrees at 11 bases. Germline CDR1 and CDR2: MNHNS and SASEGT. This CDR3 spans 17 amino acids. The junction had 7 bases not matched to a gene; V was cut back by 4 bases and J by 2 bases. The CDR3 reads CASSASDRGLRNQPQHF. The CDR3 nucleotides are TGTGCCAGCAGTGCCTCGGACAGGGGGCTTCGCAATCAGCCCCAGCATTTT.

The rearrangement uses TRBV28 and TRBJ1-5; D is unresolved. The CDR3 runs 14 residues. In germline, CDR1 is MDHEN, CDR2 SYDVKM. V lost 1 base and J 2 bases, leaving 6 bases between the germline ends. The CDR3 region has the DNA TGTGCCAGCAGTTTATATAATCGCAATCAGCCCCAGCATTTT. This translates into CASSLYNRNQPQHF.

This clone occurred once. The genes are TRBV5-1 and TRBJ2-3; 9 bases line up with TRBD1. This CDR3 is 14 amino acids long. Trimming removed 5 bases from V and 5 bases from J; junction bases left unmatched: 6. Germline CDR1 and CDR2: SGHRS and YFSETQ. CDR3 sequence: CASRPRQGVDTQYF. In nucleotides, the CDR3 is TGCGCCAGCAGACCTAGACAGGGGGTAGATACGCAGTATTTT.

The V and J genes are TRBV28 and TRBJ1-1, with D possibly TRBD1 on 6 matching bases. V was pared by 6 bases and J by 5 bases, with 13 bases between. Germline CDR1 MDHEN, CDR2 SYDVKM. The CDR3 consists of 13 residues. CDR3 amino acids: CASRGTGWTEAFF. The CDR3 region has the DNA TGTGCCAGCAGGGGAACAGGGTGGACTGAAGCTTTCTTT.

The V and J genes are TRBV30 and TRBJ1-2; D is ambiguous. Germline CDR1 is GTSNPN and CDR2 is SVGIG (reference sequence). This CDR3 has 11 residues. V was cut by 4 bases and J by 5 bases, with 8 bases left in between. CDR3 DNA sequence: TGTGCCTGGAACCGGAGATATGGCTACACCTTC. It translates to CAWNRRYGYTF.

The CDR3 nucleotides read TGTGCCAGCAGCTTGGCAGGGCACGGTCAGCCCCAGCATTTT. Its translation: CASSLAGHGQPQHF. The genes are TRBV7-8 and TRBJ1-5, with D maybe TRBD1 (5 bases). In germline, CDR1 is SGHVS, CDR2 FQNEAQ. CDR3 size: 14 residues. With 3 bases removed from V and 6 bases from J, the gap between germline ends came to 12 bases.

This clone was detected only once. This chain joins TRBV18 and TRBJ2-3, with D unclear. Germline V gene sequence: CDR1 KGHSH, CDR2 LQKENI. The CDR3 contains 14 residues. Trimming took 4 bases from V and 0 from J, leaving 8 bases between them. As DNA, the CDR3 is TGTGCCAGCTCACAGGAGCTGAGCACAGATACGCAGTATTTT. Protein: CASSQELSTDTQYF.

The V call is TRBV6-6, the J call TRBJ1-2, with 8 bases aligning to TRBD1. This CDR3 contains 15 residues. The germline gives CDR1 MNHNY, CDR2 SVGAGI (reference sequence). Trimming at V came to 0 bases and at J to 6 bases, leaving 6 bases not matched to a gene. The CDR3 nucleotides read TGTGCCAGCAGTTACTCGGGAACAGGGGGTAATGGCTACACCTTC. The encoded protein is CASSYSGTGGNGYTF.

This chain uses TRBV5-6 with TRBJ2-5; a possible D gene is TRBD1 (6 bases). This CDR3 comprises 16 residues. From germline, CDR1 is SGHDT and CDR2 YYEEEE. Trimming left V 4 bases short and J 4 bases short, with 20 bases between. CDR3 amino acids: CASSAETGLTAETQYF. In DNA, the CDR3 is TGTGCCAGCAGCGCCGAGACAGGTTTGACGGCAGAGACCCAGTACTTC.

The chain recombines TRBV10-3 with TRBJ2-1; 7 positions agree with TRBD2. Germline CDR1 is ENHRY and CDR2 is SYGVKD. V lost 2 bases and J lost 5; bases outside the gene matches: 9. The CDR3 sequence is 16 residues long. CDR3 amino acids: CAISERDYPFDNEQFF. The CDR3 DNA sequence: TGTGCCATCAGTGAGAGGGACTACCCTTTCGACAATGAGCAGTTCTTC.

This chain uses TRBV19 with TRBJ2-2; D gene uncertain. CDR1 is LNHDA and CDR2 is SQIVND in the germline V gene (reference sequence). V lost 5 bases and J lost 6, with 10 bases in between. CDR3 length: 13 amino acids. CDR3 coding DNA: TGTGCCAGTAGTTTCCGTGTCGCCGGGGAGCTGTTTTTT. This sequence encodes CASSFRVAGELFF. Variable domain in full (rest from reference TRBV19 and TRBJ2-2): DGGITQSPKYLFRKEGQNVTLSCEQNLNHDAMYWYRQDPGQGLRLIYYSQIVNDFQKGDIAEGYSVSREKKESFPLTVTSAQKNPTAFYLCASSFRVAGELFFGEGSRLTVL.

V and J are TRBV25-1 and TRBJ2-7, with D possibly matching TRBD2 (5 bases). The germline gives CDR1 MGHDK, CDR2 SYGVNS. The CDR3 loop spans 13 amino acids. Trimming stripped 8 bases from V and 6 bases from J, with 17 bases between. The CDR3 nucleotides read TGTGCCAGCCAGGCGCTAGCCAGCCTCGAGCAGTACTTC. Its translation: CASQALASLEQYF.

The V call is TRBV28, the J call TRBJ1-4; TRBD1 agrees at 7 bases. This CDR3 is 16 amino acids long. V lost 6 bases to trimming and J lost 4 bases; unmatched junction nucleotides: 11. In germline, CDR1 is MDHEN, CDR2 SYDVKM. CDR3 loop: CASSTKGAGGNEKLFF. The CDR3 bases are TGTGCCAGCAGCACAAAGGGGGCCGGCGGTAATGAAAAACTGTTTTTT.

The CDR3 nucleotides are TGTGCCAGCAGCTTAGCCGGGACTAATTACGAGCAGTACTTC. It is translated as CASSLAGTNYEQYF. This sequence joins TRBV7-9 and TRBJ2-7; 7 bases match TRBD2. Germline trimming cut 0 bases from V and 4 bases from J; bases unmatched to any gene: 3. This CDR3 has 14 residues. Germline V gene lookup returns CDR1 SEHNR and CDR2 FQNEAQ (reference sequence).

The chain couples TRBV5-1 to TRBJ2-7; 8 bases line up with TRBD2. The CDR3 length is 14 residues. The V segment lost 4 bases and the J segment 3 bases; nucleotides outside the gene matches: 6. The germline V gene has CDR1 SGHRS and CDR2 YFSETQ. CDR3 sequence reads: CASSGGTSGYEQYF. The CDR3 nucleotides read TGCGCCAGCAGCGGTGGAACTAGCGGCTACGAGCAGTACTTC.

The chain couples TRBV19 to TRBJ2-7; 10 bases fit TRBD1. J was trimmed by 6 bases and V by 8 bases; bases with no gene match: 7. The CDR3 contains 13 residues. Germline V gives CDR1 LNHDA, CDR2 SQIVND (reference sequence). Here the CDR3 reads CASHQTGGGEQYF. In DNA form, the CDR3 reads TGTGCCAGTCACCAGACAGGGGGCGGCGAGCAGTACTTC.

The chain uses TRBV5-4 and TRBJ2-7; D might be TRBD1 (5 bases). Trimming cost V 3 bases and J 2 bases, with 9 bases left between them. CDR3 length: 13 amino acids. Germline values: CDR1 SGHNT, CDR2 YYREEE (reference sequence). CDR3 in amino acids: CASSYDRAYEQYF. In DNA form, the CDR3 reads TGTGCCAGCAGCTATGACAGAGCCTACGAGCAGTACTTC.

For the CDR3, the DNA is TGTGCCAGCAGTCCTCACGGCTCTGGGGCCAACGTCCTGACTTTC. As protein: CASSPHGSGANVLTF. The chain joins TRBV11-3 to TRBJ2-6; D gene uncertain. V was shortened by 6 bases and J by 0 bases, with 9 bases between the two germline ends. CDR3 length: 15 amino acids. The germline CDR1 and CDR2 sequences are SGHNT and YENEEA.

The gene calls are TRBV5-1 and TRBJ2-7; a possible D gene is TRBD2 (5 bases). The germline gives CDR1 SGHRS, CDR2 YFSETQ. The CDR3 runs 13 residues. V dropped 1 base and J dropped 3 bases, with 8 bases sitting between them. In DNA form, the CDR3 reads TGCGCCAGCAGCTTGCCCGCGGGCTACGAGCAGTACTTC. As protein: CASSLPAGYEQYF.

The rearrangement links TRBV11-2 to TRBJ2-7; 8 nucleotides align to TRBD2. The CDR3 extends over 16 amino acids. Germline trimming cut 5 bases from V and 0 bases from J; bases unmatched to any gene: 9. Germline V CDR1 and CDR2: SGHAT, FQNNGV. The CDR3 bases are TGTGCCAGCAGCACTATAGCGGGACCTGACTCCTACGAGCAGTACTTC. Encoded protein: CASSTIAGPDSYEQYF.

The table lists this clone with a few counts. This chain connects TRBV4-1 to TRBJ2-1, with 12 bases matching TRBD2. CDR1 and CDR2 from the germline V gene are MGHRA and YSYEKL. The trim removed 5 bases at V and 6 bases at J, leaving 5 bases unmatched. The CDR3 contains 15 residues. CDR3 coding DNA: TGCGCCAGCAGCTCTGGACTAGCGGGACTCAATGAGCAGTTCTTC. It translates to CASSSGLAGLNEQFF.

CDR3 nucleotide sequence: TGTGCCAGCAGCCCAACTTACCAGGTGGGAGAGACCCAGTACTTC. It specifies CASSPTYQVGETQYF. The V gene is TRBV7-2, the J gene TRBJ2-5; D gene unclear. The V end was cut by 5 bases, the J end by 4 bases, with 17 bases between. This CDR3 is 15 amino acids long. CDR1 and CDR2 (germline): SGHTA, FQGNSA.

This clone showed up just a few times. V gene TRBV30 combines with J gene TRBJ1-1, with TRBD1 matching over 10 bases. With V trimmed by 4 bases and J by 5 bases, 10 bases remained unmatched. The germline gives CDR1 GTSNPN, CDR2 SVGIG (reference sequence). The CDR3 consists of 15 residues. The CDR3 sequence: CAWKGQGLYGTEAFF. The CDR3 DNA reads TGTGCCTGGAAGGGACAGGGGCTTTATGGGACTGAAGCTTTCTTT. The whole variable domain, remainder taken from reference TRBV30 and TRBJ1-1, is SQTIHQWPATLVQPVGSPLSLECTVEGTSNPNLYWYRQAAGRGLQLLFYSVGIGQISSEVPQNLSASRPQDRQFILSSKKLLLSDSGFYLCAWKGQGLYGTEAFFGQGTRLTVV.

This clone was recorded only once. V usage is TRBV27 and J usage is TRBJ1-5; 9 nucleotides agree with TRBD1. Per germline, CDR1 MNHEY and CDR2 SMNVEV (reference sequence). V gave up 2 bases and J gave up 7 bases; unmatched junction bases: 9. The CDR3 spans 16 residues. The CDR3 coding sequence is TGTGCCAGCAGTTTAAGGGGAGGGACAGGGTCCCAGCCCCAGCATTTT. Translation gives CASSLRGGTGSQPQHF.